These 30 T cell receptor beta chains originate from one sample sequenced in a study of cytomegalovirus exposure and HLA in healthy donors (dated 2017 in TCRdb). The library was generated by the immunoSEQ multiplex PCR assay. A mixture of 60 forward primers for TCR Vbeta segments and 13 reverse primers for TCR Jbeta segments was used in the multiplex PCR. The table comes from immuneACCESS by way of TCRdb, which keeps in-frame sequences with V and J called. Part of the clones is missing from these tables; in studies checked, under half for an unresolved V gene and the rest for unknown reasons. Present in this sample are around 64,000 clones, approximately 90% of which were seen just once. The ten largest clonotypes hold around 10% of the sample. Sequenced sample: PBMCs. These receptors came from a woman in her thirties in good health and CMV-seropositive.

This clone has just one count. The rearrangement uses TRBV25-1 and TRBJ1-4, with D unresolved. Per the germline V gene, CDR1 is MGHDK and CDR2 is SYGVNS. This CDR3 comprises 13 residues. The V end lost 5 bases, the J end lost 3 bases, and 7 bases lay between the germline ends. CDR3 sequence (DNA): TGTGCCAGCAGTTTTTCAGCTAATGAAAAACTGTTTTTT. Encoded protein: CASSFSANEKLFF.

Here the CDR3 reads CASSTEITGELFF. CDR3 coding DNA: TGTGCCAGCAGTACAGAAATCACCGGGGAGCTGTTTTTT. V usage is TRBV2 and J usage is TRBJ2-2; no reliable D call. CDR1 and CDR2 (germline): SNHLY, FYNNEI. This CDR3 is built from 13 residues. With 5 bases removed from V and 4 bases from J, the gap between germline ends came to 8 bases.

On this clone itself: Given the absence of the conserved phenylalanine or tryptophan at the CDR3 end, a read error is likely. This sequence joins TRBV6-1 and TRBJ1-6, with 7 positions matching TRBD1. The V gene's germline CDR1 is MNHNS and CDR2 SASEGT. This CDR3 is 14 amino acids long. With 6 bases clipped from V and 9 bases from J, the junction kept 8 bases outside the gene matches. CDR3 residues: CASRNPGGSSPLHL. The DNA of the CDR3 is TGTGCCAGCAGGAACCCAGGGGGTAGTTCACCCCTCCACCTT.

The chain recombines TRBV5-4 with TRBJ2-3, with TRBD2 as a possible D gene (5 bases). The CDR3 is made up of 15 amino acids. The ends were cut back, 6 bases at V and 5 bases at J, with 19 bases in the middle. Germline CDR1 SGHNT, CDR2 YYREEE (reference sequence). DNA for the CDR3: TGTGCCAGCAAGGAGGCTTCCAAGGAGATAGATACGCAGTATTTT. Amino acids: CASKEASKEIDTQYF. Combining the CDR3 with reference TRBV5-4 and TRBJ2-3 gives the whole variable domain ETGVTQSPTHLIKTRGQQVTLRCSSQSGHNTVSWYQQALGQGPQFIFQYYREEENGRGNFPPRFSGLQFPNYSSELNVNALELDDSALYLCASKEASKEIDTQYFGPGTRLTVL.

The sample holds one count of this clone. The gene calls are TRBV6-1 and TRBJ2-1; TRBD2 agrees at 9 bases. The CDR3 covers 15 residues. Germline CDR1 MNHNS, CDR2 SASEGT. V shed 1 base, J shed 2 bases, and the junction held 0 bases outside the gene matches. The CDR3 loop is CASSEGGRAYNEQFF. DNA of the CDR3: TGTGCCAGCAGTGAAGGCGGGAGGGCCTACAATGAGCAGTTCTTC.

This chain uses TRBV27 with TRBJ2-1, with TRBD1 as a possible D gene (5 bases). Germline CDR1 and CDR2: MNHEY and SMNVEV (reference sequence). The ends were cut back, 4 bases at V and 5 bases at J, with 12 bases in the middle. The CDR3 has 14 residues. CDR3 coding DNA: TGTGCCAGCAGTTGGGGCGGTGTCGACAATGAGCAGTTCTTC. Its protein product is CASSWGGVDNEQFF.

This chain joins TRBV6-5 and TRBJ2-1; D might be TRBD2 (6 bases). The CDR3 extends over 16 amino acids. V shed 0 bases and J shed 3 bases, with 12 bases lying between them. Germline V CDR1 and CDR2: MNHEY, SVGAGI. The CDR3 is CASSYSQGGNYNEQFF. CDR3 bases: TGTGCCAGCAGTTACTCTCAAGGAGGGAACTACAATGAGCAGTTCTTC.

This clone occurred once. The J gene is TRBJ2-7, the V gene TRBV27; D is possibly TRBD1 (6 bases). The CDR3 is 14 residues long. CDR1 and CDR2 from the germline V gene are MNHEY and SMNVEV (reference sequence). V gave up 5 bases and J gave up 3 bases, with 14 bases separating them. The CDR3 reads CASSRTEAVYEQYF. CDR3 in DNA: TGTGCCAGCAGTAGGACAGAAGCAGTCTACGAGCAGTACTTC.

V and J are TRBV5-4 and TRBJ2-1; TRBD2 agrees at 12 bases. The V gene end was trimmed by 1 base and the J gene end by 10 bases; junction bases not matched to a gene: 6. CDR1 and CDR2 from the germline V gene are SGHNT and YYREEE (reference sequence). The CDR3 loop spans 15 amino acids. Written as DNA, the CDR3 is TGTGCCAGCAGCTTGACACTAGCGGGAGGTGAGGAGCAGTTCTTC. Its translation is CASSLTLAGGEEQFF.

V gene TRBV5-1 combines with J gene TRBJ2-1, with D perhaps matching TRBD2 (6 bases). V lost 3 bases, J lost 7 bases, and 17 bases lay in between. The V gene's germline CDR1 is SGHRS and CDR2 YFSETQ. The CDR3 is 15 amino acids. CDR3 nucleotides: TGCGCCAGCAGCTCGGATACCGGGAGAGCAAATGAGCAGTTCTTC. This translates into CASSSDTGRANEQFF.

V and J are TRBV27 and TRBJ1-4; D not certain. Per the germline V gene, CDR1 is MNHEY and CDR2 is SMNVEV (reference sequence). V dropped 5 bases and J dropped 7 bases, with 11 bases sitting between them. This CDR3 contains 13 residues. The CDR3 DNA reads as TGTGCCAGCAGTCCGCTCCCCGGTGAAAAACTGTTTTTT. Translated: CASSPLPGEKLFF.

V usage is TRBV27 and J usage is TRBJ2-7; perhaps TRBD1 as D (6 bases). The CDR3 loop spans 18 amino acids. The germline gives CDR1 MNHEY, CDR2 SMNVEV (reference sequence). V was shortened by 4 bases and J by 4 bases, with 26 bases between the two germline ends. The CDR3 coding sequence is TGTGCCAGCAGTTCCCTACCGGGACGACAGGAACGTCTTTACGAGCAGTACTTC. Protein sequence: CASSSLPGRQERLYEQYF.

This sequence joins TRBV20-1 and TRBJ1-2, with D possibly being TRBD1 (5 bases). V was trimmed by 8 bases and J by 7 bases, leaving 14 bases between them. Germline lookup yields CDR1 DFQATT and CDR2 SNEGSKA (reference sequence). CDR3 length: 11 amino acids. The CDR3 nucleotides read TGCAGTCCGGGGGGTCTTGGTGGCTACACCTTC. As protein: CSPGGLGGYTF.

The chain recombines TRBV27 with TRBJ1-5; D is undetermined. Trimming left V 0 bases short and J 5 bases short, with 5 bases between. Looked up from germline, CDR1 is MNHEY and CDR2 is SMNVEV (reference sequence). The CDR3 sequence is 13 residues long. CDR3 in DNA: TGTGCCAGCAGTTTATCCCCTGATCAGCCCCAGCATTTT. This gives the protein CASSLSPDQPQHF.

The chain is built from TRBV5-1 and TRBJ2-6; 10 nucleotides agree with TRBD1. V was clipped by 3 bases and J by 0 bases; unmatched bases: 9. This CDR3 has 19 amino acids. Germline CDR1 is SGHRS and CDR2 is YFSETQ. CDR3: CASSWAGQGVLSGANVLTF. CDR3 nucleotide sequence: TGCGCCAGCAGCTGGGCCGGACAGGGGGTACTCTCTGGGGCCAACGTCCTGACTTTC.

The CDR3 DNA is TGTGCCAGCTCAGCTGCGGGAACCCCCTACGAGCAGTACTTC. The encoded protein is CASSAAGTPYEQYF. The V and J genes are TRBV18 and TRBJ2-7; tentative D call: TRBD2 (6 bases). CDR3 length: 14 residues. Germline lookup yields CDR1 KGHSH and CDR2 LQKENI. V dropped 5 bases and J dropped 2 bases, with 13 bases sitting between them.

The rearrangement uses TRBV29-1 and TRBJ2-1, with 7 bases lining up with TRBD1. Trimming took 6 bases from V and 8 from J; bases not matched to a gene: 10. Germline V gene sequence: CDR1 SQVTM, CDR2 ANQGSEA. The CDR3 loop spans 13 amino acids. CDR3 region: CSVLTGSGHEQFF. CDR3 coding DNA: TGCAGCGTGCTGACAGGGTCGGGCCATGAGCAGTTCTTC.

This clone appeared a single time. DNA of the CDR3: TGTGCCAGCAGCTTAGACCCCAGACTAGCGGGAGAAGGGAATAATGAGCAGTTCTTC. It encodes CASSLDPRLAGEGNNEQFF. The chain joins TRBV11-3 to TRBJ2-1, with 12 positions matching TRBD2. V was pared by 0 bases and J by 7 bases, with 13 bases of the junction left unmatched. Germline assignment: CDR1 SGHNT and CDR2 YENEEA. This CDR3 has 19 residues.

The gene calls are TRBV5-1 and TRBJ2-1; 9 nucleotides line up with TRBD2. The CDR3 loop spans 16 amino acids. The V segment lost 3 bases and the J segment 0 bases; nucleotides outside the gene matches: 4. The germline V gene encodes CDR1 SGHRS and CDR2 YFSETQ. CDR3 residues: CASSSIAGVSYNEQFF. CDR3 coding DNA: TGCGCCAGCAGCTCCATAGCGGGAGTCTCCTACAATGAGCAGTTCTTC.

The rearrangement uses TRBV10-2 and TRBJ2-1; no firm D call. CDR1 and CDR2 (germline): WSHSY, SAAADI. The CDR3 covers 13 residues. V lost 5 bases and J 5 bases, leaving 10 bases between the germline ends. The CDR3 DNA reads TGCGCCAGCAGTCTAGTAGCAAACAATGAGCAGTTCTTC. The encoded protein is CASSLVANNEQFF.

This chain joins TRBV4-1 and TRBJ2-2, with 11 bases aligning to TRBD2. There are 18 residues in the CDR3. The trim removed 3 bases at V and 1 base at J, leaving 7 bases unmatched. Germline V gives CDR1 MGHRA, CDR2 YSYEKL. The CDR3 reads CASSHILAGAVNTGELFF. The CDR3 DNA reads as TGCGCCAGCAGCCATATACTAGCGGGAGCCGTGAACACCGGGGAGCTGTTTTTT.

The V call is TRBV19, the J call TRBJ1-1; D remains ambiguous. Trimming removed 5 bases from V and 5 bases from J, with 15 bases in between. CDR3 length: 14 residues. Germline CDR1 LNHDA, CDR2 SQIVND (reference sequence). The CDR3 here is CASSFRTRETEAFF. CDR3 coding DNA: TGTGCCAGTAGTTTCCGGACTCGAGAGACTGAAGCTTTCTTT.

With respect to this clone: A read error may account for a junction end that differs from germline. J is TRBJ1-2 and V is TRBV6-6; TRBD1 is a possible D gene (5 bases). Germline V CDR1 and CDR2: MNHNY, SVGAGI (reference sequence). The CDR3 runs to 15 residues. CDR3 nucleotides: TGTGCCAGCAGGAATGACAGAAACCCACGGTATGGCTACCCCTTC. As protein: CASRNDRNPRYGYPF.

The chain joins TRBV19 to TRBJ2-2; 11 bases agree with TRBD2. V lost 3 bases, J lost 6 bases, and 12 bases stayed unmatched. Germline V gene data show CDR1 as LNHDA and CDR2 as SQIVND (reference sequence). The CDR3 has 18 residues. This CDR3 is CASSMGLAGGPVPGELFF. Here the CDR3 DNA reads TGTGCCAGTAGTATGGGTTTAGCGGGAGGGCCGGTCCCCGGGGAGCTGTTTTTT.

The chain carries TRBV30 and TRBJ1-5, with D possibly matching TRBD1 (6 bases). The CDR3 sequence is 13 residues long. Trimming removed 3 bases from V and 4 bases from J, with 10 bases in between. Per the germline V gene, CDR1 is GTSNPN and CDR2 is SVGIG (reference sequence). CDR3 sequence reads: CAWSGQLNQPQHF. Here the CDR3 DNA reads TGTGCCTGGAGCGGACAGTTAAATCAGCCCCAGCATTTT.

This clone was observed a single time. This chain uses TRBV6-1 with TRBJ1-2; 7 bases map to TRBD1. The V gene end was trimmed by 4 bases and the J gene end by 8 bases; junction bases not matched to a gene: 7. The CDR3 covers 13 residues. The germline V gene has CDR1 MNHNS and CDR2 SASEGT. The CDR3 reads CASSGDRLAGYTF. The CDR3 DNA follows: TGTGCCAGCAGTGGGGACAGATTGGCGGGCTACACCTTC.

The J gene is TRBJ1-1, the V gene TRBV18; 7 bases align to TRBD1. Germline CDR1 and CDR2: KGHSH and LQKENI. The CDR3 extends over 15 amino acids. V was clipped by 0 bases and J by 5 bases; unmatched bases: 6. This chain's CDR3 is CASSPPHRGQTEAFF. CDR3 sequence (DNA): TGTGCCAGCTCACCACCTCATAGGGGGCAGACTGAAGCTTTCTTT.

The chain couples TRBV29-1 to TRBJ2-1, with a tentative D call TRBD2 (5 bases). Trimming left V 7 bases short and J 0 bases short, with 7 bases between. The length of the CDR3 is 12 residues. Germline V gives CDR1 SQVTM, CDR2 ANQGSEA. The CDR3, as DNA: TGCAGCGACACTAGCTCCTACAATGAGCAGTTCTTC. Its translation is CSDTSSYNEQFF.

This chain connects TRBV5-1 to TRBJ1-2; no clear D gene. Per germline, CDR1 SGHRS and CDR2 YFSETQ. There are 15 residues in the CDR3. V lost 0 bases and J lost 7, with 16 bases in between. The CDR3 spells CASSLEQPTPFGYTF. CDR3 coding DNA: TGCGCCAGCAGCTTGGAACAGCCTACCCCGTTTGGCTACACCTTC.

V usage is TRBV30 and J usage is TRBJ1-2; D possibly corresponds to TRBD1 (6 bases). CDR3 size: 15 residues. Trimming removed 4 bases at V and 3 bases at J, with 18 bases between. CDR1 is GTSNPN, CDR2 SVGIG, per germline (reference sequence). CDR3 sequence reads: CAWIPSGTPHYGYTF. CDR3 nucleotide sequence: TGTGCCTGGATACCCTCCGGGACACCGCACTATGGCTACACCTTC. The complete variable domain, with remaining parts taken from reference TRBV30 and TRBJ1-2, reads SQTIHQWPATLVQPVGSPLSLECTVEGTSNPNLYWYRQAAGRGLQLLFYSVGIGQISSEVPQNLSASRPQDRQFILSSKKLLLSDSGFYLCAWIPSGTPHYGYTFGSGTRLTVV.